This TCR beta chain was recovered during a study of T-cell reconstitution after alpha-beta-depleted transplantation in children. CDR1 and CDR2 (germline): SQVTM, ANQGSEA. CDR3 length: 12 residues. Trimming took 8 bases from V and 2 from J, leaving 9 bases between them. During its preparation, the TCRbeta library received unique molecular identifiers. TCRdb passed the PCR reads through MiXCR, listing each CDR3 protein once. The top ten hold 2% to 2.5% of the sample, which has around 370,000 distinct CDR3 sequences, 9% to 12% seen once. The sequences come from PBMCs from the stem cell graft donor, collected from the stem cell graft. The chain recombines TRBV29-1 with TRBJ1-4; no firm D call. This TCR derives from a human donor who donated a stem cell graft to a child with acute lymphoblastic leukemia. CDR3 sequence (DNA): TGCAGCTTTTGGGAGACTAATGAAAAACTGTTTTTT. Translated: CSFWETNEKLFF. Together with reference TRBV29-1 and TRBJ1-4, the CDR3 gives the full variable domain: SAVISQKPSRDICQRGTSLTIQCQVDSQVTMMFWYRQQPGQSLTLIATANQGSEATYESGFVIDKFPISRPNLTFSTLTVSNMSPEDSSIYLCSFWETNEKLFFGSGTQLSVL.